Listed below are T cell receptor beta chains from one sample, sequenced in a study of human T cells and chemical hapten exposure. MiXCR, run by TCRdb on the RACE reads, gives a single entry per CDR3 protein. Among around 380,000 distinct CDR3 sequences listed, nearly 5% were seen once. The sample in question was whole blood, obtained in connection with sensitization to the hapten diphenylcyclopropenone (DPC). The receptors here all came from a woman in her 50s with alopecia areata. Some clones in this sample may be carry-over from other donors' samples. Each CDR3 is given with its conserved first and last residue. Each record gives: clone size, J gene, V gene, D gene, CDR3 protein, CDR3 DNA. A D gene is named only where the DNA matches it firmly. Size tells how often a clone was seen (once, few, many) or the class of an expanded clone, and some rows leave it out.

size: -; J: TRBJ2-1; V: TRBV11-1; D: -; CDR3: CASSLRVAYSYNEQFF; DNA: TGTGCCAGCAGCTTAAGGGTGGCGTACTCCTACAATGAGCAGTTCTTC
size: -; J: TRBJ2-3; V: TRBV12-3/TRBV12-4; D: -; CDR3: CASSLSLVRPDTQYF; DNA: TGTGCCAGCAGTTTAAGTTTGGTTCGCCCGGATACGCAGTATTTT
size: -; J: TRBJ2-1; V: TRBV6-5; D: -; CDR3: CASSYLGGNEQFF; DNA: TGTGCCAGCAGTTACTTGGGGGGAAATGAGCAGTTCTTC
size: few; J: TRBJ2-7; V: TRBV20-1; D: -; CDR3: CSARDSSGDRYEQYF; DNA: TGCAGTGCTAGAGATAGTAGCGGGGACAGGTACGAGCAGTACTTC
size: -; J: TRBJ1-2; V: TRBV7-2; D: -; CDR3: CASSLFPMFGYTF; DNA: TGTGCCAGCAGCTTATTTCCTATGTTCGGCTACACCTTC
size: many; J: TRBJ2-2; V: TRBV9; D: TRBD2; CDR3: CASSAGLAPTGELFF; DNA: TGTGCCAGCAGCGCCGGACTAGCCCCCACCGGGGAGCTGTTTTTT
size: -; J: TRBJ2-7; V: TRBV29-1; D: TRBD2; CDR3: CSGGTGGLYEQYF; DNA: TGCAGCGGCGGGACGGGGGGTCTCTACGAGCAGTACTTC
size: -; J: TRBJ2-1; V: TRBV12-3/TRBV12-4; D: -; CDR3: CASRPQSSYNEQFF; DNA: TGTGCCAGCAGGCCTCAAAGCTCCTACAATGAGCAGTTCTTC
size: many; J: TRBJ1-6; V: TRBV18; D: -; CDR3: CASSPGGLSPLHF; DNA: TGTGCCAGCTCACCGGGGGGGCTTTCACCCCTCCACTTT
size: many; J: TRBJ1-4; V: TRBV6-2/TRBV6-3; D: -; CDR3: CASSYSPGATNEKLFF; DNA: TGTGCCAGCAGTTACTCCCCCGGGGCCACCAATGAAAAACTGTTTTTT
size: -; J: TRBJ1-2; V: TRBV20-1; D: -; CDR3: CSARLSGRYGYTF; DNA: TGCAGTGCTAGACTCTCCGGTCGCTATGGCTACACCTTC
size: many; J: TRBJ2-3; V: TRBV28; D: -; CDR3: CASSLEKTATDTQYF; DNA: TGTGCCAGCAGCCTTGAAAAAACCGCCACAGATACGCAGTATTTT
size: many; J: TRBJ1-2; V: TRBV29-1; D: -; CDR3: CSVESRVTLDGYTF; DNA: TGCAGCGTTGAAAGCCGCGTGACTTTAGATGGCTACACCTTC
size: many; J: TRBJ1-6; V: TRBV28; D: -; CDR3: CASSFPNVDNSPLHF; DNA: TGTGCCAGCAGTTTTCCGAATGTAGATAATTCACCCCTCCACTTT
size: few; J: TRBJ2-1; V: TRBV12-3/TRBV12-4; D: -; CDR3: CASGSTNSYNEQFF; DNA: TGTGCCAGCGGGAGCACCAATTCCTACAATGAGCAGTTCTTC
size: many; J: TRBJ2-7; V: TRBV28; D: -; CDR3: CASSTTGSSYEQYF; DNA: TGTGCCAGCAGTACAACAGGGAGCTCCTACGAGCAGTACTTC
size: many; J: TRBJ1-6; V: TRBV4-1; D: TRBD1; CDR3: CASSPGTGYNSPLHF; DNA: TGCGCCAGCAGCCCAGGGACAGGCTATAATTCACCCCTCCACTTT
size: many; J: TRBJ2-1; V: TRBV10-2; D: TRBD2; CDR3: CATTWTRQYNEQFF; DNA: TGCGCCACCACCTGGACTAGACAATACAATGAGCAGTTCTTC
size: many; J: TRBJ2-3; V: TRBV12-3/TRBV12-4; D: -; CDR3: CASSSGPRDTQYF; DNA: TGTGCCAGCAGTTCCGGGCCTCGAGATACGCAGTATTTT
size: many; J: TRBJ2-5; V: TRBV5-6; D: TRBD2; CDR3: CASSPGTSGETQYF; DNA: TGTGCCAGCAGCCCAGGGACTAGCGGCGAGACCCAGTACTTC
size: many; J: TRBJ2-3; V: TRBV5-1; D: -; CDR3: CASSMGSGTDTQYF; DNA: TGCGCCAGCAGCATGGGTTCGGGCACAGATACGCAGTATTTT
size: many; J: TRBJ2-3; V: TRBV4-2; D: -; CDR3: CASSQAGDGQGADTQYF; DNA: TGTGCCAGCAGCCAAGCGGGGGACGGGCAGGGGGCAGATACGCAGTATTTT
size: -; J: TRBJ1-4; V: TRBV7-9; D: -; CDR3: CASSFAPAHGEKLFF; DNA: TGTGCCAGCAGCTTCGCGCCAGCCCATGGGGAAAAACTGTTTTTT
size: -; J: TRBJ1-5; V: TRBV4-1; D: -; CDR3: CASSQVEGSNQPQHF; DNA: TGCGCCAGCAGCCAAGTTGAAGGTAGCAATCAGCCCCAGCATTTT
size: many; J: TRBJ2-3; V: TRBV24-1; D: -; CDR3: CATSDLRGGTDTQYF; DNA: TGTGCCACCAGTGATTTAAGGGGGGGCACAGATACGCAGTATTTT
size: many; J: TRBJ1-5; V: TRBV7-9; D: -; CDR3: CASSSHGPNQPQHF; DNA: TGTGCCAGCAGCTCCCATGGGCCCAATCAGCCCCAGCATTTT
size: many; J: TRBJ2-7; V: TRBV12-3/TRBV12-4; D: -; CDR3: CASSFAGPGYEQYF; DNA: TGTGCCAGCAGTTTCGCGGGCCCAGGGTACGAGCAGTACTTC
size: -; J: TRBJ1-1; V: TRBV24-1; D: TRBD1; CDR3: CATSGATGTNTEAFF; DNA: TGTGCCACCAGTGGAGCGACAGGGACGAACACTGAAGCTTTCTTT
size: -; J: TRBJ1-4; V: TRBV6-1; D: -; CDR3: CASSEAVHQKLFF; DNA: TGTGCCAGCAGTGAAGCGGTCCATCAAAAACTGTTTTTT
size: few; J: TRBJ2-7; V: TRBV5-6; D: -; CDR3: CASSLELARREQYF; DNA: TGTGCCAGCAGCTTGGAGCTAGCGAGGCGCGAGCAGTACTTC
size: many; J: TRBJ2-3; V: TRBV10-3; D: -; CDR3: CAIRNTSRTQYF; DNA: TGTGCCATCAGGAATACTAGCCGTACGCAGTATTTT
size: -; J: TRBJ2-3; V: TRBV18; D: TRBD1; CDR3: CASSPLTGGHADTQYF; DNA: TGTGCCAGCTCACCCCTGACAGGGGGCCATGCAGATACGCAGTATTTT
size: many; J: TRBJ2-7; V: TRBV12-5; D: -; CDR3: CASGLGGTYEQYF; DNA: TGTGCTAGTGGTTTAGGCGGGACCTACGAGCAGTACTTC
size: many; J: TRBJ1-2; V: TRBV7-2; D: -; CDR3: CASSLGSGPYGYTF; DNA: TGTGCCAGCAGCTTAGGCTCGGGTCCTTATGGCTACACCTTC
size: many; J: TRBJ2-7; V: TRBV3-1; D: -; CDR3: CASTLGVRSPGCACEQYF; DNA: TGTGCCAGCACCCTCGGGGTCCGCTCTCCGGGGTGCGCGTGTGAGCAGTACTTC
size: few; J: TRBJ1-3; V: TRBV6-5; D: -; CDR3: CASSYDESSGNTIYF; DNA: TGTGCCAGCAGTTACGACGAAAGCTCTGGAAACACCATATATTTT
size: many; J: TRBJ2-3; V: TRBV14; D: TRBD2; CDR3: CASSQMRGGFTDTQYF; DNA: TGTGCCAGCAGCCAGATGCGGGGGGGCTTCACAGATACGCAGTATTTT
size: many; J: TRBJ2-3; V: TRBV20-1; D: -; CDR3: CSAIHQDTQYF; DNA: TGCAGTGCCATACATCAGGATACGCAGTATTTT
size: many; J: TRBJ2-7; V: TRBV4-3; D: TRBD2; CDR3: CASSTGTSGRYEQYF; DNA: TGCGCCAGCAGCACCGGGACTAGCGGGAGATACGAGCAGTACTTC
size: -; J: TRBJ1-2; V: TRBV6-5; D: -; CDR3: CASSYPRIEGYTF; DNA: TGTGCCAGCAGTTACCCCAGGATCGAAGGCTACACCTTC
size: many; J: TRBJ2-5; V: TRBV27; D: -; CDR3: CASGSGYQETQYF; DNA: TGTGCCAGTGGTTCAGGGTACCAAGAGACCCAGTACTTC
size: many; J: TRBJ1-6; V: TRBV6-5; D: TRBD1; CDR3: CASSSLRRGRGNSPLHF; DNA: TGTGCCAGCAGTTCACTTCGCAGGGGGAGGGGTAATTCACCCCTCCACTTT
size: many; J: TRBJ1-5; V: TRBV28; D: -; CDR3: CASSFYRQSNQPQHF; DNA: TGTGCCAGCAGTTTCTACCGACAGTCCAATCAGCCCCAGCATTTT
size: few; J: TRBJ1-6; V: TRBV7-9; D: TRBD1; CDR3: CASSGTQGSLSPLHF; DNA: TGTGCCAGCAGCGGAACACAGGGGTCCCTTTCACCCCTCCACTTT
size: many; J: TRBJ2-2; V: TRBV7-2; D: TRBD2; CDR3: CASSPGLAGGPFTGELFF; DNA: TGTGCCAGCAGCCCGGGACTAGCGGGGGGGCCTTTCACCGGGGAGCTGTTTTTT
size: many; J: TRBJ1-1; V: TRBV5-1; D: TRBD1; CDR3: CASSEAGGRLTEAFF; DNA: TGCGCCAGCAGCGAGGCAGGGGGGAGGCTCACTGAAGCTTTCTTT
size: many; J: TRBJ1-1; V: TRBV27; D: -; CDR3: CASSLSAGAQSKAFF; DNA: TGTGCCAGCAGTTTATCGGCGGGGGCGCAATCTAAGGCTTTCTTT
size: many; J: TRBJ2-2; V: TRBV29-1; D: TRBD1; CDR3: CSVPTGGTNTGELFF; DNA: TGCAGCGTTCCCACAGGGGGCACGAACACCGGGGAGCTGTTTTTT
size: few; J: TRBJ2-7; V: TRBV28; D: -; CDR3: CASSFAGIDEQYF; DNA: TGTGCCAGCAGTTTCGCGGGGATAGACGAGCAGTACTTC
size: few; J: TRBJ2-1; V: TRBV20-1; D: TRBD1; CDR3: CSAGNRGEQFF; DNA: TGCAGTGCTGGAAACAGGGGGGAGCAGTTCTTC
size: -; J: TRBJ1-6; V: TRBV6-5; D: TRBD1; CDR3: CASSSGRGLSPLHF; DNA: TGTGCCAGCAGCTCCGGCAGGGGGCTTTCACCCCTCCACTTT
size: -; J: TRBJ2-7; V: TRBV14; D: -; CDR3: CASSQRQGYYEQYF; DNA: TGTGCCAGCAGCCAACGTCAGGGGTACTACGAGCAGTACTTC
size: many; J: TRBJ1-1; V: TRBV6-5; D: TRBD1; CDR3: CASRQTQGTEAFF; DNA: TGTGCCAGCAGACAAACACAGGGGACAGAGGCTTTCTTT
size: few; J: TRBJ2-5; V: TRBV29-1; D: -; CDR3: CSVAWGSRTQYF; DNA: TGCAGCGTGGCGTGGGGCAGTAGGACCCAGTACTTC